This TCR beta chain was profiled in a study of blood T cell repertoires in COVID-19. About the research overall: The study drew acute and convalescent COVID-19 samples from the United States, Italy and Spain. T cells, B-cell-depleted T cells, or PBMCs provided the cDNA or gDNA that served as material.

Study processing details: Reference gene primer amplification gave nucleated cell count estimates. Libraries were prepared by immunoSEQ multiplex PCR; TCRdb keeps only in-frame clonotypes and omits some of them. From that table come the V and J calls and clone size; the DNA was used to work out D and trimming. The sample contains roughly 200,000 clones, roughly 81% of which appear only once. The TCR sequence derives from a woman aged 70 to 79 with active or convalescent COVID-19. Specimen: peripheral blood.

Written as DNA, the CDR3 is TGTGCCGAGGGACAGGCCCACGAGCAGTACTTC. Amino acid sequence: CAEGQAHEQYF. The chain employs TRBV24-1 and TRBJ2-7, with TRBD1 matching 8 bases. Germline CDR1 reads KGHDR; CDR2 reads SFDVKD. V dropped 12 bases and J dropped 5; count of bases not matched to a gene: 5. The CDR3 is made up of 11 amino acids.